This T cell receptor beta chain was profiled in a study of CD8 T cells in Susac syndrome. Study details: Active disease was present in six of the sequenced Susac syndrome patients, and remission in fewer than ten. Patients with Susac syndrome were therapy-naive, on corticosteroids, or on intravenous immunoglobulin alone at the time that blood was drawn.

TEMRA cells were FACS-enriched and CD8+ and CD4+ T cells negatively isolated. The CDR3 is 15 amino acids. The V gene's germline CDR1 is SGHRS and CDR2 YFSETQ. Trimming removed 3 bases from V and 1 base from J, with 10 bases in between. Roughly 0.45 to 1 ug RNA was reverse transcribed with random hexamers. One entry per CDR3 protein, called by TCRdb with MiXCR from the immunoSEQ multiplex PCR reads. Among 150,000 to 200,000 distinct CDR3 sequences listed, around 90% were seen once. The V and J genes are TRBV5-1 and TRBJ2-2; D uncertain. The sequencing input was CD4+ T cells from PBMCs. This TCR was recovered from a human donor with Susac syndrome. In DNA, the CDR3 is TGCGCCAGCAGCTCCCGACTGGGGAACACCGGGGAGCTGTTTTTT. Its protein product is CASSSRLGNTGELFF.